Listed below are T cell receptor beta chains from one sample, sequenced in a study of blood T cell repertoires in COVID-19. Generated by immunoSEQ multiplex PCR, the TCRdb table keeps only in-frame clones and is missing some. The sample consists of around 53,000 clones, around nine tenths of them appearing once. The sequencing input was peripheral blood. These TCRs come from a man aged 45 to 65 with acute or convalescent COVID-19. CDR3s include the opening cysteine and the closing phenylalanine or tryptophan. Each record gives: J gene, V gene, D gene, clone size, CDR3 DNA, CDR3 protein. D genes are given only for firm matches. For some rows the clone size is stated as once, few or many, or as a class when expanded; others skip it.

TRBJ2-3 | TRBV7-6 | - | - | TGTGCCAGCAGCCCACAAATTTTAGCCTCAGGGACAGATACGCAGTATTTT | CASSPQILASGTDTQYF
TRBJ1-2 | TRBV4-2 | TRBD1 | - | TGTGCCAGCAGCCAACCCTCGGGAACAGGGGGGATATCAAACTATGGCTACACCTTC | CASSQPSGTGGISNYGYTF
TRBJ2-3 | TRBV3-1/TRBV3-2 | TRBD2 | - | TGTGCCAGCAGCCAAGAGGGGACTAGATTCACAGATACGCAGTATTTT | CASSQEGTRFTDTQYF
TRBJ2-1 | TRBV18 | - | - | TGTGCCAGCTCAACTCAGGGGCCCGAGCAGTTCTTC | CASSTQGPEQFF
TRBJ1-2 | TRBV2 | TRBD1 | - | TGTGCCAGCAGTGTGGACAGGGTTGGTGGCTACACCTTC | CASSVDRVGGYTF
TRBJ2-7 | TRBV20-1 | TRBD2 | - | TGCAGTGCTAGGGGCGGGGGCGAGCAGTACTTC | CSARGGGEQYF
TRBJ1-4 | TRBV5-1 | TRBD1 | - | TGCGCCAGCAGCTTGATGGGACAGGGCACTGAAAAACTGTTTTTT | CASSLMGQGTEKLFF
TRBJ1-4 | TRBV5-8 | TRBD1 | - | TGTGCCAGCAGCTTGGAGGCAGGGGGCTATGAAAAACTGTTTTTT | CASSLEAGGYEKLFF
TRBJ1-1 | TRBV11-3 | - | - | TGTGCCAGCAGCTTAGTGCGCGAGAGTGGAGCTTTCTTT | CASSLVRESGAFF
TRBJ1-2 | TRBV6-4 | TRBD1 | - | TGTGCCAGCAGTGACAGGGACAGGGGGCGCTTGGACTATGGCTACACCTTC | CASSDRDRGRLDYGYTF
TRBJ2-7 | TRBV28 | TRBD1 | - | TGTGCCAGCAGTTTGACCTACAGGGGAAGCGAGCAGTACTTC | CASSLTYRGSEQYF
TRBJ2-7 | TRBV5-4 | - | - | TGTGCCAGCAGTCTACAGGGTTATTACTCCTACGAGCAGTACTTC | CASSLQGYYSYEQYF
TRBJ1-6 | TRBV2 | TRBD1 | - | TGTGCCAGCAGCCCTGGGACAGTGGCTTCACCCCTCCACTTT | CASSPGTVASPLHF
TRBJ2-7 | TRBV9 | - | - | TGTGCCAGCAGCCTAAAAGACACAGGGTTCTACGAGCAGTACTTC | CASSLKDTGFYEQYF
TRBJ1-5 | TRBV2 | TRBD1 | - | TGTGCCAGCAGTGACGACAGGGGGCCGGGTCAGCCCCAGCATTTT | CASSDDRGPGQPQHF
TRBJ2-7 | TRBV6-1 | - | - | TGTGCCACTTTCGACCTCCGGGACAACTACGAGCAGTACTTC | CATFDLRDNYEQYF
TRBJ2-7 | TRBV18 | TRBD1 | once | TGTGCCAGCTCACCTAGGACAGGGGCGTCCATATACGAGCAGTACTTC | CASSPRTGASIYEQYF
TRBJ2-7 | TRBV7-3 | - | few | TGTGCCAGCAGCTCACAGGTGGACTCCTACGAGCAGTACTTC | CASSSQVDSYEQYF
TRBJ1-5 | TRBV2 | TRBD1 | once | TGTGCCAGCACCCGGGACAGGGGATATAGCAATCAGCCCCAGCATTTT | CASTRDRGYSNQPQHF
TRBJ1-1 | TRBV10-3 | TRBD1 | - | TGTGCCACCTTATTCGGGACAGATAGCACTGAAGCTTTCTTT | CATLFGTDSTEAFF
TRBJ1-5 | TRBV7-9 | TRBD1 | - | TGTGCCAGCAGCTTAGGGGGACAGAACAATCAGCCCCAGCATTTT | CASSLGGQNNQPQHF
TRBJ1-2 | TRBV9 | TRBD1 | - | TGTGCCAGCAGCGCGACCGGGACAGGGAACTATGGCTACACCTTC | CASSATGTGNYGYTF